What follows describes a single T cell receptor (beta chain). The source of the sample is a study of blood T cell repertoires in COVID-19. In the original analysis: Quantification of nucleated cells was approximated via reference gene primer amplification. Assay used: immunoSEQ multiplex PCR; TCRdb lists only in-frame clones, some missing. V, J and clone size were drawn from that table, and D and trimming were deduced from the DNA. The sample yields about 330,000 clones, roughly 86% seen once. This CDR3 is 14 amino acids long. Trimming at V came to 6 bases and at J to 4 bases, leaving 6 bases not matched to a gene. Germline V gene data show CDR1 as SNHLY and CDR2 as FYNNEI. Cohorts were assigned according to the clinical history that participants reported.

The sequencing input was PBMCs or T cells enriched from blood (not recorded which). The receptor was isolated from a woman in her 30s who had recovered from COVID-19. The rearrangement links TRBV2 to TRBJ1-5, with 7 bases fitting TRBD1. As DNA, the CDR3 is TGTGCCAGCAGCCCAGGGGGACCTAATCAGCCCCAGCATTTT. Protein sequence: CASSPGGPNQPQHF.